A selection of T cell receptor beta chains follows, all from one sample in a study of blood T cell repertoires in COVID-19. Here immunoSEQ multiplex PCR was the method, and the copy in TCRdb shows in-frame clones only, minus some. The sample has about 150,000 clones, 76% seen once. What was sequenced was peripheral blood. The receptor set was obtained from a man in his sixties with acute or convalescent COVID-19. Both conserved end residues are part of each CDR3. A D gene is named only where the DNA matches it firmly. Not all rows give a size; the values are once, few, many and, for expanded clones, a class.

>TRBD1|TRBV7-6|-|TRBJ2-5
CASSPTGGRGKETQYF
TGTGCCAGCAGCCCCACAGGGGGCCGGGGTAAAGAGACCCAGTACTTC
>TRBD2|TRBV5-1|-|TRBJ2-7
CASRASGSHEQYF
TGCGCCAGCAGGGCTAGCGGGAGTCACGAGCAGTACTTC
>-|TRBV6-6|few|TRBJ1-4
CASWGGWTNEKLFF
TGTGCCAGCTGGGGGGGCTGGACTAATGAAAAACTGTTTTTT
>-|TRBV5-4|-|TRBJ2-3
CASSDSYTDTQYF
TGTGCCAGCAGCGATTCCTACACAGATACGCAGTATTTT
>-|TRBV27|-|TRBJ1-4
CASRPTGWQVGKLFF
TGTGCCAGCAGGCCTACAGGGTGGCAAGTAGGAAAACTGTTTTTT
>TRBD2|TRBV2|-|TRBJ2-3
CASSETILAGGDTQYF
TGTGCCAGCAGTGAGACGATACTAGCGGGAGGAGATACGCAGTATTTT
>TRBD2|TRBV6-1|-|TRBJ2-1
CASTPTSGSYNEQFF
TGTGCCAGCACCCCGACTAGCGGCTCCTACAATGAGCAGTTCTTC
>TRBD1|TRBV2|-|TRBJ2-4
CASSEARPGTGFGGSKPKNIQYF
TGTGCCAGCAGTGAAGCGAGGCCCGGGACAGGGTTCGGCGGGAGTAAGCCCAAAAACATTCAGTACTTC
>TRBD2|TRBV11-2|-|TRBJ2-1
CASTGLAGGTEQFF
TGTGCCAGCACAGGACTAGCGGGAGGAACTGAGCAGTTCTTC
>-|TRBV6-5|few|TRBJ1-4
CASRTQGINEKLFF
TGTGCCAGCAGGACCCAGGGGATTAATGAAAAACTGTTTTTT
>TRBD2|TRBV19|many|TRBJ2-7
CASSMSSGGSYEQYF
TGTGCCAGTAGTATGAGTAGCGGGGGTTCCTACGAGCAGTACTTC
>-|TRBV6-5|-|TRBJ2-3
CASSPTGRYTDTQYF
TGTGCCAGCAGTCCGACAGGTAGATACACAGATACGCAGTATTTT
>TRBD2|TRBV29-1|-|TRBJ2-3
CSVAMDSGGDTQYF
TGCAGCGTTGCGATGGATTCGGGAGGAGATACGCAGTATTTT